This T cell receptor beta chain is from a study of blood T cell repertoires in COVID-19. Whole-study context: Sample material is recorded as cDNA or gDNA derived from T cells, B-cell-depleted T cells, or PBMCs.

V trimming: 7 bases; J trimming: 4 bases; junction bases outside the gene matches: 7. Germline CDR1 ENHRY, CDR2 SYGVKD. The CDR3 spans 14 residues. Per the original methods: The authors estimated nucleated cell counts from reference gene primer amplification. Profiled with immunoSEQ multiplex PCR; TCRdb holds only in-frame clones, not every one. For V, J and clone size, that table is used; D and trimming come from the DNA. The table shows roughly 88,000 clones, with approximately 70% occurring only once. This chain connects TRBV10-3 to TRBJ2-7, with TRBD1 matching 10 bases. Source material: peripheral blood. The receptor's source is a woman aged 60 to 75 in a cohort sampled during active or convalescent COVID-19. CDR3: CAINRQGAIYEQYF. In DNA, the CDR3 is TGTGCCATCAACCGACAGGGGGCGATTTACGAGCAGTACTTC.